The sequence of this TCR beta chain was determined in a study of T cells in Graves' hyperthyroidism and ophthalmopathy. After removal of 3 bases from V and 5 bases from J, the junction contained 6 bases not matched to a gene. The CDR3 has 14 amino acids. CDR1 and CDR2 from the germline V gene are SGDLS and YYNGEE. In this sample, this clonotype turned up many times. RNA transcripts were the template for amplifying TCR beta CDR3 regions. Using the HTBI primer set, a first-round RT-PCR was run on the TCR CDR3. Each CDR3 protein is one row after TCRdb ran MiXCR on the multiplex PCR reads. The sample lists under 300,000 distinct CDR3 sequences; more than 10% were seen once.

Material for sequencing was blood. The chain carries TRBV9 and TRBJ2-5, with 8 nucleotides matching TRBD2. This TCR came from a woman in her 30s with Graves' hyperthyroidism that later progressed to Graves' ophthalmopathy. The CDR3, as DNA: TGTGCCAGCAGCGAGAGCGGGAGTTCGGAGACCCAGTACTTC. This encodes CASSESGSSETQYF.